These 26 T cell receptor beta chains share one sample of origin, sequenced in a study of T cells after yellow fever vaccination (dated by TCRdb to about 2019). Taken with the paper, the label for treatment or condition translates to: live attenuated yellow fever vaccine strain. Libraries were constructed by 5' RACE. Sequenced on an Illumina NovaSeq 6000. Starting from the raw public reads, TCRdb applied fastp trimming at Q25, assembled clones with MiXCR and retained in-frame beta chains. All rows with the same CDR3 protein become a single entry with the most common DNA and genes. A total of about 170,000 distinct CDR3 sequences appear in this sample, approximately 11% of them only once. About 40% of the sample comes from the top ten. The source was CD8+ T cells sorted from PBMCs, collected 15 days after the yellow fever booster vaccination. The source of these receptors is a man between 18 and 29 years old who received the YFV17D yellow fever vaccine.

This clonotype has at least ten counts. V is TRBV6-1 and J is TRBJ1-5; 9 bases align to TRBD1. This CDR3 has 22 amino acids. Germline CDR1 is MNHNS and CDR2 is SASEGT. Trimming removed 3 bases from V and 6 bases from J; junction bases left unmatched: 27. CDR3 region: CASSDGEIRDRVVWGDSQPQHF. In nucleotides, the CDR3 is TGTGCCAGCAGTGATGGAGAAATTCGGGACAGGGTTGTTTGGGGGGACTCTCAGCCCCAGCATTTT.

The chain uses TRBV25-1 and TRBJ2-2; TRBD1 might be the D (5 bases). This CDR3 is 13 amino acids long. Trimming took 7 bases from V and 5 from J, leaving 11 bases between them. Germline V gene lookup returns CDR1 MGHDK and CDR2 SYGVNS. CDR3 in amino acids: CASIGSGTGELFF. CDR3 sequence (DNA): TGTGCCAGCATAGGGTCAGGGACCGGGGAGCTGTTTTTT.

The chain joins TRBV9 to TRBJ2-3, with 8 bases fitting TRBD2. Losses at the gene ends were 2 bases for V and 2 bases for J; bases not matched to a gene: 4. In germline, CDR1 is SGDLS, CDR2 YYNGEE. The CDR3 length is 15 residues. The CDR3: CASSVGGGTTDTQYF. The CDR3 DNA reads TGTGCCAGCAGCGTGGGCGGGGGGACCACAGATACGCAGTATTTT.

The chain recombines TRBV27 with TRBJ1-2, with D possibly TRBD1 on 6 matching bases. Germline V CDR1 and CDR2: MNHEY, SMNVEV (reference sequence). The CDR3 covers 13 residues. V lost 8 bases and J lost 7, with 17 bases in between. Written as DNA, the CDR3 is TGTGCCAGCCAGGGGTACGGCATCTCTGGCTACACCTTC. Protein sequence: CASQGYGISGYTF.

This chain connects TRBV4-1 to TRBJ1-1; TRBD1 matches at 8 bases. The CDR3 spans 15 residues. Looked up from germline, CDR1 is MGHRA and CDR2 is YSYEKL. Trimming cost V 4 bases and J 1 base; bases outside gene matches: 5. In DNA, the CDR3 is TGCGCCAGCAGCCCCCGACAGGGGACGAACACTGAAGCTTTCTTT. It is translated as CASSPRQGTNTEAFF.

This chain links TRBV12-3 or TRBV12-4 with TRBJ1-5; possibly TRBD1 for D (6 bases). V dropped 6 bases and J dropped 3 bases, with 15 bases sitting between them. The CDR3 contains 15 residues. CDR3 in amino acids: CASSPDSSFNQPQHF. Here the CDR3 DNA reads TGTGCCAGCAGCCCGGACAGCAGCTTCAATCAGCCCCAGCATTTT.

The table lists this clonotype with a few counts. The chain is built from TRBV7-9 and TRBJ2-1; D perhaps matches TRBD2 (5 bases). This CDR3 is built from 16 residues. CDR1 is SEHNR and CDR2 is FQNEAQ in the germline V gene (reference sequence). V lost 4 bases and J lost 7, with 20 bases in between. CDR3 residues: CASSSLEGPRYNEQFF. Written as DNA, the CDR3 is TGTGCCAGCAGCTCCCTAGAGGGCCCCAGGTATAATGAGCAGTTCTTC.

This clonotype was seen more than once but under ten times. The V and J genes are TRBV12-3 or TRBV12-4 and TRBJ2-4, with 9 positions matching TRBD1. The CDR3 runs to 15 residues. The V gene end was trimmed by 5 bases and the J gene end by 5 bases; junction bases not matched to a gene: 7. The CDR3 reads CASSPETGGQNIQYF. Written as DNA, the CDR3 is TGTGCCAGCAGTCCAGAGACAGGGGGTCAAAACATTCAGTACTTC.

This clonotype has just a few counts. V and J are TRBV29-1 and TRBJ1-2; unclear D gene. This CDR3 comprises 12 residues. Germline V gene data show CDR1 as SQVTM and CDR2 as ANQGSEA. V was trimmed by 2 bases and J by 8 bases, leaving 12 bases between them. The CDR3 DNA follows: TGCAGCGTTGAACAGGCGTCCGGAGGCTACACCTTC. Translation: CSVEQASGGYTF.

This chain uses TRBV28 with TRBJ1-4; possible D gene TRBD1, 5 bases. The CDR3 has 13 residues. Germline-derived CDR1 and CDR2 are MDHEN and SYDVKM. Trimming took 5 bases from V and 12 from J, leaving 16 bases between them. The CDR3 protein is CASSPLPRGELFF. The CDR3, as DNA: TGTGCCAGCAGTCCTCTTCCGAGGGGAGAACTGTTTTTT.

This chain joins TRBV11-2 and TRBJ2-3; 9 bases fit TRBD1. In germline, CDR1 is SGHAT, CDR2 FQNNGV. The V segment lost 5 bases and the J segment 5 bases; nucleotides outside the gene matches: 8. The CDR3 has 15 residues. The CDR3 sequence is CASSPWDRVRDTQYF. The CDR3 coding sequence is TGTGCCAGCAGCCCGTGGGACAGGGTGAGAGATACGCAGTATTTT.

This clonotype was observed a handful of times. The chain carries TRBV6-5 and TRBJ2-5; D may be TRBD1 or TRBD2 (7 bases each). V lost 7 bases to trimming and J lost 1 base, with 16 bases between them. The V gene's germline CDR1 is MNHEY and CDR2 SVGAGI. This CDR3 comprises 15 residues. CDR3 sequence: CASTQGGGVQETQYF. CDR3 coding DNA: TGTGCCAGCACCCAGGGGGGGGGGGTCCAAGAGACCCAGTACTTC.

There are a few counts of this clonotype. The chain combines TRBV6-2 or TRBV6-3 with TRBJ1-1; D is ambiguous. Germline V gene lookup returns CDR1 MNHEY and CDR2 SVGEGT. The V and J ends lost 0 bases and 5 bases respectively, with 13 bases between them. The CDR3 extends over 15 amino acids. The CDR3 loop reads CASSYSPRTETEAFF. In DNA, the CDR3 is TGTGCCAGCAGTTACTCCCCTAGGACGGAGACTGAAGCTTTCTTT.

The chain employs TRBV5-5 and TRBJ2-1, with 9 bases lining up with TRBD2. V shed 5 bases and J 4 bases; nucleotides not matched to a gene: 7. The germline gives CDR1 SGHKS, CDR2 YYEKEE (reference sequence). The CDR3 is made up of 15 amino acids. This CDR3 is CASRAIAGAYNEQFF. Here the CDR3 DNA reads TGTGCCAGCAGGGCAATAGCGGGGGCTTACAATGAGCAGTTCTTC.

The chain combines TRBV6-6 with TRBJ1-1, with TRBD1 matching 7 bases. Trimming took 2 bases from V and 6 from J; bases not matched to a gene: 6. The germline gives CDR1 MNHNY, CDR2 SVGAGI (reference sequence). This CDR3 is 14 amino acids long. The CDR3 protein is CASSYHPDRAEAFF. CDR3 DNA: TGTGCCAGCAGTTACCACCCAGACAGGGCTGAAGCTTTCTTT.

The sample holds a few counts of this clonotype. The chain links TRBV21-1 to TRBJ1-3; TRBD1 is the table's D call, not checked against the DNA. TRBV21-1 is noted as a pseudogene. This CDR3 has 18 amino acids. Written as DNA, the CDR3 is TGTGCCAGCAGGCGCCGGGACAGATGGGGATATAGAGGAAACACCATATATTTT. As protein: CASRRRDRWGYRGNTIYF.

The chain combines TRBV6-2 or TRBV6-3 with TRBJ2-7, with 7 bases matching TRBD1. This CDR3 comprises 13 residues. Trimming removed 5 bases from V and 3 bases from J; junction bases left unmatched: 4. Germline values: CDR1 MNHEY, CDR2 SVGEGT. CDR3 sequence (DNA): TGTGCCAGCAGTAATGGACAGGACTACGAGCAGTACGTC. Encoded protein: CASSNGQDYEQYV.

This clonotype was seen repeatedly, ten times or more. The chain combines TRBV4-1 with TRBJ2-5, with a tentative D call TRBD1 (6 bases). Germline loops: CDR1 MGHRA, CDR2 YSYEKL. The CDR3 is made up of 14 amino acids. V lost 0 bases and J lost 5, with 10 bases in between. This CDR3 is CASSQDAGVETQYF. The CDR3 DNA reads TGCGCCAGCAGCCAAGACGCAGGGGTGGAGACCCAGTACTTC.

This clonotype has just a few counts. The rearrangement uses TRBV5-4 and TRBJ2-3; 9 bases line up with TRBD2. Unmatched junction bases numbered 12, after V lost 4 bases and J lost 0 bases. The CDR3 runs 18 residues. In germline, CDR1 is SGHNT, CDR2 YYREEE (reference sequence). The CDR3 region is CASSGGASGATSTDTQYF. In nucleotides, the CDR3 is TGTGCCAGCAGCGGGGGGGCTAGCGGGGCCACCAGCACAGATACGCAGTATTTT.

This clonotype has only a few counts. The chain uses TRBV6-5 and TRBJ1-2; D remains ambiguous. Trimming took 4 bases from V and 7 from J, leaving 13 bases between them. The germline CDR1 and CDR2 sequences are MNHEY and SVGAGI. The CDR3 consists of 13 residues. CDR3 coding DNA: TGTGCCAGCAGTTCGCTTGACTGGACTGGCTACACCTTC. This sequence encodes CASSSLDWTGYTF.

The table lists this clonotype with a few counts. This sequence joins TRBV21-1 and TRBJ1-2; TRBD1, the D gene given by the table, was not confirmed from the DNA. TRBV21-1 counts as a pseudogene. This CDR3 is built from 10 residues. CDR3 amino acids: CASPGGGAAF. CDR3 DNA: TGTGCCAGCCCCGGGGGGGGCGCCGCCTTC.

V gene TRBV9 combines with J gene TRBJ2-7, with D possibly being TRBD1 (6 bases). Germline values: CDR1 SGDLS, CDR2 YYNGEE. There are 15 residues in the CDR3. V lost 0 bases, J lost 5 bases, and 15 bases lay in between. The CDR3 here is CASSVGGRGYDEQYF. CDR3 in DNA: TGTGCCAGCAGCGTAGGGGGCAGGGGATATGACGAGCAGTACTTC.

This clonotype showed up just a few times. CDR3 in amino acids: CSVEALYGNTIYF. CDR3 coding DNA: TGCAGCGTTGAAGCCCTTTACGGAAACACCATATATTTT. The chain has TRBV29-1 and TRBJ1-3; D remains ambiguous. Germline assignment: CDR1 SQVTM and CDR2 ANQGSEA. CDR3 length: 13 residues. V was cut by 1 base and J by 4 bases, with 8 bases left in between.

In this sample, this clonotype turned up a few times. The DNA of the CDR3 is TGTGCCAGCAGCACCAGACAGGCCACAGATACGCAGTATTTT. Its protein product is CASSTRQATDTQYF. The V and J genes are TRBV5-4 and TRBJ2-3, with TRBD1 as a possible D gene (6 bases). The germline CDR1 and CDR2 sequences are SGHNT and YYREEE (reference sequence). With 4 bases removed from V and 2 bases from J, the gap between germline ends came to 11 bases. The length of the CDR3 is 14 residues.

This clonotype was picked up a small number of times. The rearrangement joins TRBV5-1 to TRBJ1-1; D remains ambiguous. With 0 bases removed from V and 5 bases from J, the gap between germline ends came to 14 bases. Germline V lookup: CDR1 SGHRS, CDR2 YFSETQ. CDR3 length equals 15 residues. The CDR3 is CASSLDPYGGTEAFF. CDR3 nucleotides: TGCGCCAGCAGCTTGGATCCGTATGGTGGGACTGAAGCTTTCTTT.

The chain has TRBV29-1 and TRBJ2-7; TRBD1 agrees at 10 bases. This CDR3 has 12 amino acids. Trimming took 3 bases from V and 4 from J; bases not matched to a gene: 0. The germline V gene has CDR1 SQVTM and CDR2 ANQGSEA. The CDR3 region is CSVEGQGYEQYF. The DNA of the CDR3 is TGCAGCGTTGAGGGACAGGGGTACGAGCAGTACTTC.